What follows describes a single T cell receptor (beta chain). Antigen unknown. This entry comes from a study of TIL therapy for anti-PD-1-resistant metastatic lung cancer. This was the immunoSEQ v3 assay. Profiled with immunoSEQ multiplex PCR; TCRdb holds only in-frame clones, not every one. The sample has more than 55,000 clones, roughly 69% seen once. The ends lost 4 bases at V and 1 base at J; junction bases unmatched: 6. Germline assignment: CDR1 SGHDN and CDR2 FVKESK. The CDR3 is made up of 16 amino acids. Time point reported: pre-treatment sample, taken before nivolumab and TIL therapy. Study-level results: The baseline peripheral repertoire was partially replaced by infused TIL clonotypes that later decayed.

The specimen comprised blood, sampled at baseline. J is TRBJ2-5 and V is TRBV14; 10 bases align to TRBD2. The clonotype comes from a person between 25 and 80 years old with non-small cell lung cancer. The DNA for the CDR3 is TGTGCCAGCAGCCCTGGACTAGCGGCTTCCCAAGAGACCCAGTACTTC. Translating it yields CASSPGLAASQETQYF.